This T cell receptor (beta chain) derives from a study of T cells in Graves' hyperthyroidism and ophthalmopathy. General study points: Classification by a 13 V-J model distinguished ophthalmopathy from stable hyperthyroidism.

The blood sample predates any ophthalmopathy symptoms, coming from first hyperthyroidism diagnosis. In its sample, this clonotype was seen many times. Its antigen is undetermined. RNA transcripts gave rise to amplified TCR beta CDR3 regions. During a first-round RT-PCR of the TCR CDR3, the HTBI primer set was used. TCRdb re-called the multiplex PCR reads with MiXCR, one entry per CDR3 protein. The sample holds about 360,000 distinct CDR3 sequences, 15% to 18% seen once. The germline gives CDR1 MNHNS, CDR2 SASEGT. V lost 3 bases to trimming and J lost 6 bases, with 10 bases between them. This CDR3 region has 13 residues.

The receptor comes from a woman younger than 35 with Graves' hyperthyroidism that later progressed to Graves' ophthalmopathy. The sequenced material came from blood. The chain uses TRBV6-1 and TRBJ2-3; D gene ambiguous. CDR3 in DNA: TGTGCCAGCAGTGATCGTTCCCGGGATACGCAGTATTTT. Translating it yields CASSDRSRDTQYF.